These 9 T cell receptor beta chains were all obtained from the same sample, sequenced in a study of T cell responses to AZD1222 COVID-19 vaccine. The data were produced by immunoSEQ multiplex PCR, yet TCRdb's version contains in-frame clones alone and is incomplete. The sample consists of about 94,000 clones, nearly 90% of them appearing once. The sample consisted of peripheral blood, taken on day 0 of AZD1222 vaccination. Every receptor here comes from an adult in good health.

Here the CDR3 reads CASSVLAGGLRGGTDTQYF. Written as DNA, the CDR3 is TGTGCCAGCAGCGTACTAGCGGGGGGGCTGCGCGGCGGTACAGATACGCAGTATTTT. The V and J genes are TRBV9 and TRBJ2-3, with TRBD2 matching 12 bases. Germline values: CDR1 SGDLS, CDR2 YYNGEE. V was clipped by 1 base and J by 3 bases; unmatched bases: 12. CDR3 length: 19 residues.

The rearrangement links TRBV3-1 (or the pseudogene TRBV3-2) to TRBJ2-7, with D perhaps assigned TRBD1 or TRBD2 (5 bases each). CDR3 size: 15 residues. CDR1 and CDR2 (germline): LGHDT, YNNKEL (reference sequence). Trimming took 1 base from V and 6 from J, leaving 16 bases between them. The CDR3 protein is CASSQVVRGGGEQYF. The CDR3 DNA reads as TGTGCCAGCAGCCAAGTCGTTCGAGGTGGGGGCGAGCAGTACTTC.

V is TRBV19 and J is TRBJ1-1, with 10 bases fitting TRBD1. Looked up from germline, CDR1 is LNHDA and CDR2 is SQIVND (reference sequence). This CDR3 region has 14 residues. The V gene end was trimmed by 10 bases and the J gene end by 1 base; junction bases not matched to a gene: 6. CDR3 in amino acids: CATGTGAQNTEAFF. The CDR3 DNA reads as TGTGCCACCGGGACAGGGGCGCAGAACACTGAAGCTTTCTTT.

This chain connects TRBV5-1 to TRBJ2-2, with 10 bases lining up with TRBD1. The CDR3 has 16 residues. V was pared by 3 bases and J by 3 bases, with 5 bases of the junction left unmatched. The germline gives CDR1 SGHRS, CDR2 YFSETQ. CDR3 protein: CASSWTGTGDTGELFF. Written as DNA, the CDR3 is TGCGCCAGCAGCTGGACCGGGACAGGGGACACCGGGGAGCTGTTTTTT.

This chain joins TRBV7-2 and TRBJ2-5; 7 nucleotides agree with TRBD1. CDR1 and CDR2 from the germline V gene are SGHTA and FQGNSA. This CDR3 spans 16 amino acids. The V gene end was trimmed by 1 base and the J gene end by 5 bases; junction bases not matched to a gene: 10. The CDR3 is CASSLGRQGLGETQYF. CDR3 nucleotide sequence: TGTGCCAGCAGCTTAGGGCGACAGGGTTTGGGGGAGACCCAGTACTTC.

The chain carries TRBV19 and TRBJ1-1, with unresolved D. Germline-derived CDR1 and CDR2 are LNHDA and SQIVND (reference sequence). V was trimmed by 3 bases and J by 0 bases, leaving 8 bases between them. The CDR3 covers 14 residues. For the CDR3, the DNA is TGTGCCAGTAGTATGCGATCGGTGAACACTGAAGCTTTCTTT. It translates to CASSMRSVNTEAFF.

This chain uses TRBV19 with TRBJ1-1; D unresolved. There are 14 residues in the CDR3. Germline CDR1 LNHDA, CDR2 SQIVND (reference sequence). V lost 1 base and J lost 0, with 6 bases in between. CDR3 in amino acids: CASSIVVLNTEAFF. CDR3 nucleotide sequence: TGTGCCAGTAGTATAGTAGTTCTGAACACTGAAGCTTTCTTT. The full variable domain, rest sourced from reference TRBV19 and TRBJ1-1, is DGGITQSPKYLFRKEGQNVTLSCEQNLNHDAMYWYRQDPGQGLRLIYYSQIVNDFQKGDIAEGYSVSREKKESFPLTVTSAQKNPTAFYLCASSIVVLNTEAFFGQGTRLTVV.

This clone was observed once. The V and J genes are TRBV6-5 and TRBJ2-7; D might be TRBD1 (5 bases). Germline values: CDR1 MNHEY, CDR2 SVGAGI. The length of the CDR3 is 13 residues. V lost 8 bases, J lost 3 bases, and 14 bases lay in between. This CDR3 is CASGALSFYEQYF. The DNA of the CDR3 is TGTGCCAGCGGGGCCCTTTCTTTCTACGAGCAGTACTTC.

Here the CDR3 reads CAWSRQSNTEAFF. The DNA of the CDR3 is TGTGCCTGGAGTAGACAGTCGAACACTGAAGCTTTCTTT. V and J are TRBV30 and TRBJ1-1; weak D call: TRBD1 (5 bases). The CDR3 loop spans 13 amino acids. Germline values: CDR1 GTSNPN, CDR2 SVGIG (reference sequence). Trimming shortened V by 2 bases and J by 1 base, and 8 bases separated the two germline ends.